This entry concerns a single TCR beta chain. This clone has a single count. Its cognate antigen has yet to be identified. No base qualities exist here, and no much larger clone lies one base off it. The entry originates in a study of blood T cell repertoires in COVID-19 (dated by TCRdb to the early 2020s). With regard to the full study: Samples covering the acute and convalescent phases of COVID-19 were provided by collaborators in the United States, Italy and Spain. The prospective study material was composed of cDNA or gDNA derived from T cells, B-cell-depleted T cells, or PBMCs. Deeply sampled blood TCRbeta repertoires from subjects exposed to, actively infected with, or recovered from COVID-19 were included in the dataset. The repertoires were released in a freely available public database meant as a resource for research on the immune response to SARS-CoV-2. Samples were obtained from the ongoing ImmuneRACE study (first 160 participants) and from over 1,000 subjects provided by 6 global collaborators. Nearly every sample came with metadata listing a de-identified subject ID, COVID-19 status, age in years and sex. HLA class I and class II types, where available, came from metadata supplied by the sample provider rather than from assay-based typing. Paper-wide results and their limitations: The amount of clinical and demographic metadata varied by source and participant and was provided uncurated.

Trimming leaves V shorter by 7 bases and J shorter by 3 bases, with the junction holding 5 bases beyond the gene matches. Reading the germline V gene gives CDR1 MNHEY and CDR2 SVGAGI. Its CDR3 holds 13 amino acids, cysteine through phenylalanine. The sequence is cut down to CDR3 DNA, 39 bases in frame from base 1. TCRbeta CDR3 regions were amplified from genomic DNA using the immunoSEQ Assay, a bias-controlled multiplex PCR. The study's own analysis went as follows. The number of nucleated cells in each sample was estimated from the amplification of reference gene primers within the assay. To quantify the absolute abundance of each unique TCRbeta CDR3 rearrangement, sequence reads were collapsed and filtered. For each sample, productive Simpson clonality was calculated by taking the square root of Simpson's diversity index across productive rearrangements. Held by TCRdb, this immuneACCESS table contains in-frame sequences only and omits some clones. Under half of the omission traces to an unresolved V gene where checked; the cause of the rest is unknown. The V and J calls and clone size come from that table; D and trimming were worked out from the DNA. Here the sample has roughly 150,000 clones; about 83% occur a single time. The ten largest make up 5% of the sample.

Collaborating institutions collected whole blood in K2EDTA tubes following their own protocols. For TCRbeta analysis, collaborators shipped samples as frozen whole blood, isolated PBMCs, or DNA extracted from either of those sample types. This clonotype was obtained from a human donor in a cohort sampled during active COVID-19. Sample: peripheral blood. The sequence is built from TRBV6-5 and TRBJ2-7, with 8 bases aligning to TRBD2. The CDR3 is CASNRREDYEQYF. The nucleotides read TGTGCCAGCAATCGGCGGGAGGACTACGAGCAGTACTTC.